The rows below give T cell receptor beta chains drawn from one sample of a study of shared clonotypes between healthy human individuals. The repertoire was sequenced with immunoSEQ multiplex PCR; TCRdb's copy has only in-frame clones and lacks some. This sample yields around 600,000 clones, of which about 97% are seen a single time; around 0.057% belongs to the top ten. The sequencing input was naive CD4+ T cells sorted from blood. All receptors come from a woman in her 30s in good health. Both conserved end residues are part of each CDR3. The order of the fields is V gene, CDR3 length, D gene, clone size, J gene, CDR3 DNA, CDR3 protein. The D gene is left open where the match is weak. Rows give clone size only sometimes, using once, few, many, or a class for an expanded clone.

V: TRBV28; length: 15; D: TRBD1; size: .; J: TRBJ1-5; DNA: TGTGCCAGCAGTACAACCCGGACAGGGGAACAGCCCCAGCATTTT; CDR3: CASSTTRTGEQPQHF
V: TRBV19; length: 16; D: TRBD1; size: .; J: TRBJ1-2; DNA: TGTGCCAGTAGTTTATACCCGGGACAGGATAACTATGGCTACACCTTC; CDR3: CASSLYPGQDNYGYTF
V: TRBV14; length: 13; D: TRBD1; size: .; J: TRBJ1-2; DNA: TGTGCCAGCAGCCAGCGGACAGGGCGGGGCTACACCTTC; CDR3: CASSQRTGRGYTF
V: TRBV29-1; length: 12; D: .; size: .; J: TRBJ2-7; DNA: TGCAGCGCCCAAGGACAGAGATACGAGCAGTACTTC; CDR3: CSAQGQRYEQYF
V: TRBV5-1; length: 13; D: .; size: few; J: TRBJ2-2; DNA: TGCGCCAGCAGCCCGGACACTCGCGGGGAGCTGTTTTTT; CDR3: CASSPDTRGELFF
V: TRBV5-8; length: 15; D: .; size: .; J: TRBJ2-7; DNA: TGTGCCAGCAGCTTGTCAGGGGACAACTCCTACGAGCAGTACTTC; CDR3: CASSLSGDNSYEQYF
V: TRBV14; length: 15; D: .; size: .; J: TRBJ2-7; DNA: TGTGCCAGCAGCCAAGAAGTCGGAGGGCTCTTCAGGCAGTACTTC; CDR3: CASSQEVGGLFRQYF
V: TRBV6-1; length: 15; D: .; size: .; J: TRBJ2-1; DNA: TGTGCCAGCAGGCGATCCCGACCCTCCTACAATGAGCAGTTCTTC; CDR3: CASRRSRPSYNEQFF
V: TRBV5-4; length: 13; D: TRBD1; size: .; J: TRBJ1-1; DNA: TGTGCCAGCGCGTTAAACAGGGGGACTGAAGCTTTCTTT; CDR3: CASALNRGTEAFF
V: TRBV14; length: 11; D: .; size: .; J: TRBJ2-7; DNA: TGTGCCAGCAGCCAAGGCTCCGAGCAGTACTTC; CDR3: CASSQGSEQYF
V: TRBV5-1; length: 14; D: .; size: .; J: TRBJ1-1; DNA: TGCGCCAGCAGATCCGGCGAGGGGAGCACTGAAGCTTTCTTT; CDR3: CASRSGEGSTEAFF
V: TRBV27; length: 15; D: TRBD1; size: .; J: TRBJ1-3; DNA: TGTGCCAGCGCAAGACAGGGGGGGTCTGGAAACACCATATATTTT; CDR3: CASARQGGSGNTIYF
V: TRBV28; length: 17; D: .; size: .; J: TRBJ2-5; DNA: TGTGCCAGCAGTTTAGTTTTCCGTAGAAGCCGGAAAGAGACCCAGTACTTC; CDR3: CASSLVFRRSRKETQYF
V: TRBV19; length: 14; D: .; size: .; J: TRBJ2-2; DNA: TGTGCCAGTAGTGTCCGACAGATTACCGGGGAGCTGTTTTTT; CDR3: CASSVRQITGELFF
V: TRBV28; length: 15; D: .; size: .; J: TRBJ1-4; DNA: TGTGCCAGCAGTTTATTCTGGAAAGGAGGCGAAAAACTGTTTTTT; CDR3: CASSLFWKGGEKLFF
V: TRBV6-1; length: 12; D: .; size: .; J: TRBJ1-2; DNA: TGTGCCAGCAGTGAACAGGAGTATGGCTACACCTTC; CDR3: CASSEQEYGYTF
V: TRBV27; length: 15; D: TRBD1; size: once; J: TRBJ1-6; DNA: TGTGCCAGCGGGTTCCCGACAGGGATCAGTTCACCCCTCCACTTT; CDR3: CASGFPTGISSPLHF
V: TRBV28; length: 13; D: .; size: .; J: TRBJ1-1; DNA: TGTGCCAGCAGTTTAGGGGGGCAGACTGAAGCTTTCTTT; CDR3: CASSLGGQTEAFF
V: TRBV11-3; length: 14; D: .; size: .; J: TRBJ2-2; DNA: TGTGCCAGCAGCGGGACTCCTCTTCGCGGGGAGCTGTTTTTT; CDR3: CASSGTPLRGELFF
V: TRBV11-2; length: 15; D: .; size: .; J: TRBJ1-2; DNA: TGTGCCAGCAGCTCTATCAGACGACGGTCCTATGGCTACACCTTC; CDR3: CASSSIRRRSYGYTF
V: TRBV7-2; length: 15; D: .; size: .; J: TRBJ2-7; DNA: TGTGCCAGCAGCTTCATACTCCCGGGCTCCTACGAGCAGTACTTC; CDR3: CASSFILPGSYEQYF
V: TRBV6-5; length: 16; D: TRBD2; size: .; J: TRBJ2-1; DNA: TGTGCCAGCAGTTACCAGACTAGCGGGAGGGCCTTTGAGCAGTTCTTC; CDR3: CASSYQTSGRAFEQFF
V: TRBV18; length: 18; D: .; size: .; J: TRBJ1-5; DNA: TGTGCCAGCTCACCACAGGGTGCGGGTGTTTATAGCAATCAGCCCCAGCATTTT; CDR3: CASSPQGAGVYSNQPQHF
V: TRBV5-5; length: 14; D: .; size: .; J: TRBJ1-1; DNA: TGTGCCAGCAGTCTCCTCCGGGAGAACACTGAAGCTTTCTTT; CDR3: CASSLLRENTEAFF
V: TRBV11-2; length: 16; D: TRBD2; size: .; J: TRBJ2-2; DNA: TGTGCCAGCAGCTTAGATCTAGCGGGAGCGGTCGGGGAGCTGTTTTTT; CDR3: CASSLDLAGAVGELFF
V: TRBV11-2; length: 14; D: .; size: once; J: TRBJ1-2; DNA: TGTGCCAGCAGCTTAGGGGTTCGGGTCTATGGCTACACCTTC; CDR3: CASSLGVRVYGYTF
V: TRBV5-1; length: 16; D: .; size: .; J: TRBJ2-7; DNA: TGCGCCAGCAGCAGACTTCTGGACGAAAGCTACTACGAGCAGTACTTC; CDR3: CASSRLLDESYYEQYF
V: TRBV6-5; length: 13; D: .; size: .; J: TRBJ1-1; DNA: TGTGCCAGCAGTGAGTGGGGGCTCACTGAAGCTTTCTTT; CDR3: CASSEWGLTEAFF
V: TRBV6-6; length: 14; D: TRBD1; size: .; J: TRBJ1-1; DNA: TGTGCCAGCAGTGGACAGGGTCGGAACACTGAAGCTTTCTTT; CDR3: CASSGQGRNTEAFF
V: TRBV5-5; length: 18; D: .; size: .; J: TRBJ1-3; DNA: TGTGCCAGCAGCTCACTGTACACCGCACACCCCTCTGGAAACACCATATATTTT; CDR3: CASSSLYTAHPSGNTIYF
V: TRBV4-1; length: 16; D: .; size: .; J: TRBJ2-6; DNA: TGCGCCAGCAGCCAAGCGGCGAGGTCGGGGGCCAACGTCCTGACTTTC; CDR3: CASSQAARSGANVLTF
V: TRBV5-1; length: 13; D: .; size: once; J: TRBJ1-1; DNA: TGCGCCAGCAGCTTGGCCGAGTTCACTGAAGCTTTCTTT; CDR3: CASSLAEFTEAFF
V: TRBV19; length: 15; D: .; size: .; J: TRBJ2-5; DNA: TGTGCCAGTGGGGGCGGGGGCGCATTAGAGGAGACCCAGTACTTC; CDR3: CASGGGGALEETQYF
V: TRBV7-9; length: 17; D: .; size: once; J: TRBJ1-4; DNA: TGTGCCAGCAGCATTCTCGGACACCTTGCAACTAATGAAAAACTGTTTTTT; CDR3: CASSILGHLATNEKLFF
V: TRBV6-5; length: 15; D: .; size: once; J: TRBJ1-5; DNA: TGTGCCAGCAGTTACTCCGGCCAGGGAAATTGGCCCCAGCATTTT; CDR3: CASSYSGQGNWPQHF
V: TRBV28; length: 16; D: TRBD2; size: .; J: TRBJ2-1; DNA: TGTGCCAGCAGCCCAGGACTAGCGGGAAGGATCATTGAGCAGTTCTTC; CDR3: CASSPGLAGRIIEQFF
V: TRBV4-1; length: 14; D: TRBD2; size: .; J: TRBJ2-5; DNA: TGCGCCAGCAGCCTAGGGACTAACCAAGAGACCCAGTACTTC; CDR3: CASSLGTNQETQYF
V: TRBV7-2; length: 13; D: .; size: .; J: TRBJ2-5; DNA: TGTGCCAGCAGCCCCGCGAGGTACGGGGAGCAGTACTTC; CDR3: CASSPARYGEQYF
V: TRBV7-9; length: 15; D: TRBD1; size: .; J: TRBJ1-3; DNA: TGTGCCACCCCAGGGGGCAGCCCATCTGGAAACACCATATATTTT; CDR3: CATPGGSPSGNTIYF
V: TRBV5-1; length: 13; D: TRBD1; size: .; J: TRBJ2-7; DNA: TGCGCCAGCAGCCTAGTACAGGGGAACGAGCAGTACTTC; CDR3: CASSLVQGNEQYF
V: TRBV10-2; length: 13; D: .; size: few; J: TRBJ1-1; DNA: TGCGCCAGCACGTCACAGGTGAACACTGAAGCTTTCTTT; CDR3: CASTSQVNTEAFF
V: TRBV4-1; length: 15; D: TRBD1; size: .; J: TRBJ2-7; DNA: TGCGCCAGCAGCCCGACAGGGGGCTACTCCTACGAGCAGTACTTC; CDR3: CASSPTGGYSYEQYF
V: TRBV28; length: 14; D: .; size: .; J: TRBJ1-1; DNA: TGTGCCAGCAGTTTCTCCGCACCCCACTCTGAAGCTTTCTTT; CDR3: CASSFSAPHSEAFF
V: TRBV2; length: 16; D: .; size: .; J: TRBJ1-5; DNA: TGTGCCAGCAGTTGGACAGATTTATATAGCAATCAGCCCCAGCATTTT; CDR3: CASSWTDLYSNQPQHF
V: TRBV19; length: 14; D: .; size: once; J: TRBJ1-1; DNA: TGTGCCAGTAGTCCCCGGATCGACAGGACTGAAGCTTTCTTT; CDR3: CASSPRIDRTEAFF
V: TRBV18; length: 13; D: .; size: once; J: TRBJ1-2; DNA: TGTGCCAGCTCACCTGATGGGGTTGGTGGCTACACCTTC; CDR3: CASSPDGVGGYTF
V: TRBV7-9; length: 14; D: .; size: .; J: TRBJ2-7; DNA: TGTGCCAGCAGCTTAGAGTCCCCAAGCAACGAGCAGTACTTC; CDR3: CASSLESPSNEQYF
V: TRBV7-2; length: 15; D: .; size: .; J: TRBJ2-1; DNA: TGTGCCAGCAGCTTAGGGTCGGGGGTATACAATGAGCAGTTCTTC; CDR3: CASSLGSGVYNEQFF
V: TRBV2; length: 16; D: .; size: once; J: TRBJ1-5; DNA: TGTGCCAGCAGTGAAATCAGCCTCAGTAGCAATCAGCCCCAGCATTTT; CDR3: CASSEISLSSNQPQHF
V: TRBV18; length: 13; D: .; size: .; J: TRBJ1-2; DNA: TGTGCCAGCTCTCCCCAGGAACACTATGGCTACACCTTC; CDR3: CASSPQEHYGYTF
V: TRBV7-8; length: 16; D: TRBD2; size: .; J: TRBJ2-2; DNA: TGTGCCAGCAGCTTAATGGCTAGCGGAAACACCGGGGAGCTGTTTTTT; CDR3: CASSLMASGNTGELFF
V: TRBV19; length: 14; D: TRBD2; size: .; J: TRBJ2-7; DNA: TGTGCCAGTAGTACGGGACTAGCGGGTATCGAGCAGTACTTC; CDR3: CASSTGLAGIEQYF
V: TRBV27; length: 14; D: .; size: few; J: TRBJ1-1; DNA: TGTGCCAGCAGTCCCCGGATACTGAACACTGAAGCTTTCTTT; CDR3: CASSPRILNTEAFF
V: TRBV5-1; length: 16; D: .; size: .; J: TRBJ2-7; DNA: TGCGCCAGCAGCCAGGGGGCGGGAGGTACAACCTACGAGCAGTACTTC; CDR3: CASSQGAGGTTYEQYF
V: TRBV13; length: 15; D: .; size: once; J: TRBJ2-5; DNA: TGTGCCAGCAGCAGCTTCATAGGACACCAAGAGACCCAGTACTTC; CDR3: CASSSFIGHQETQYF
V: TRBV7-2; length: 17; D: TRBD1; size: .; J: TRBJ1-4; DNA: TGTGCCAGCAGCCCATCTCAGCCCGGGACAGGGAATGAAAAACTGTTTTTT; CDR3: CASSPSQPGTGNEKLFF
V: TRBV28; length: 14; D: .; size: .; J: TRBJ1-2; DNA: TGTGCCAGCAGTTTGGATAGTATTAACTATGGCTACACCTTC; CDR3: CASSLDSINYGYTF
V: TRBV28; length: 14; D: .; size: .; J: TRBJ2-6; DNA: TGTGCCAGCAGTTTAGTATCTGGGGCCAACGTCCTGACTTTC; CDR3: CASSLVSGANVLTF
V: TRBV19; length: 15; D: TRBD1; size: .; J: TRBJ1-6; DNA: TGTGCCAGTAAGCCGACTTGGCAGGGGGATTCACCCCTCCACTTT; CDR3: CASKPTWQGDSPLHF